The rows below give T cell receptor beta chains drawn from one sample of a study of blood T cell repertoires in COVID-19. Clones were sequenced by immunoSEQ multiplex PCR, and TCRdb holds only the in-frame ones, with some missing. This sample has about 60,000 clones; about 90% occur once, and the top ten carry around 9.1%. The sample was peripheral blood. The source is a human donor with acute or convalescent COVID-19. The donor label of this sample is uncertain. Each CDR3 is given with its conserved first and last residue. Each record gives: clone size, CDR3 length, V gene, J gene, D gene, CDR3 protein, CDR3 DNA. A D gene is named only where the DNA matches it firmly. Clone sizes are given selectively: once, few, many, or a class where the clone is expanded.

clone_size: NA; cdr3_length: 16; v_call: TRBV4-2; j_call: TRBJ1-3; d_call: TRBD1; cdr3_aa: CASSQRAGQGANTIYF; cdr3_nt: TGTGCCAGCAGCCAAAGGGCGGGACAGGGGGCGAACACCATATATTTT
clone_size: NA; cdr3_length: 13; v_call: TRBV5-4; j_call: TRBJ2-1; d_call: TRBD2; cdr3_aa: CATRGERNNEQFF; cdr3_nt: TGTGCCACCCGGGGGGAGCGTAACAATGAGCAGTTCTTC
clone_size: NA; cdr3_length: 15; v_call: TRBV7-6; j_call: TRBJ2-1; d_call: NA; cdr3_aa: CASSFVGGSWNEQFF; cdr3_nt: TGTGCCAGCAGCTTTGTTGGGGGGAGCTGGAATGAGCAGTTCTTC
clone_size: NA; cdr3_length: 19; v_call: TRBV5-4; j_call: TRBJ2-6; d_call: TRBD1; cdr3_aa: CASSLGDRLHPSGANVLTF; cdr3_nt: TGTGCCAGCAGCTTGGGGGACAGGTTACATCCCTCTGGGGCCAACGTCCTGACTTTC
clone_size: NA; cdr3_length: 13; v_call: TRBV5-6; j_call: TRBJ1-1; d_call: TRBD1; cdr3_aa: CASSRDRDTEAFF; cdr3_nt: TGTGCCAGCAGCAGGGACAGAGACACTGAAGCTTTCTTT
clone_size: NA; cdr3_length: 13; v_call: TRBV19; j_call: TRBJ1-5; d_call: TRBD1; cdr3_aa: CASRGQGNQPQHF; cdr3_nt: TGTGCCAGTAGGGGACAGGGCAATCAGCCCCAGCATTTT
clone_size: NA; cdr3_length: 18; v_call: TRBV4-2; j_call: TRBJ2-1; d_call: TRBD2; cdr3_aa: CASSQDSSSGYSYNEQFF; cdr3_nt: TGTGCCAGCAGCCAAGATTCGTCTAGCGGGTATTCCTACAATGAGCAGTTCTTC
clone_size: NA; cdr3_length: 14; v_call: TRBV5-1; j_call: TRBJ1-6; d_call: TRBD1; cdr3_aa: CASTIGQGNSPLHF; cdr3_nt: TGCGCCAGCACCATCGGACAGGGAAATTCACCCCTCCACTTT
clone_size: NA; cdr3_length: 14; v_call: TRBV10-3; j_call: TRBJ2-2; d_call: TRBD1; cdr3_aa: CAIRLRDRVGELFF; cdr3_nt: TGTGCCATCAGACTCCGGGACAGGGTCGGGGAGCTGTTTTTT
clone_size: NA; cdr3_length: 14; v_call: TRBV10-3; j_call: TRBJ2-7; d_call: NA; cdr3_aa: CAISERDTLGEQYF; cdr3_nt: TGTGCCATCAGTGAGAGGGACACGCTTGGCGAGCAGTACTTC
clone_size: NA; cdr3_length: 16; v_call: TRBV10-3; j_call: TRBJ1-4; d_call: NA; cdr3_aa: CAISERSDSTNEKLFF; cdr3_nt: TGTGCCATCAGTGAAAGGAGCGATTCAACTAATGAAAAACTGTTTTTT
clone_size: NA; cdr3_length: 14; v_call: TRBV19; j_call: TRBJ2-7; d_call: NA; cdr3_aa: CASSSTGSFYEQYF; cdr3_nt: TGTGCCAGTAGCTCGACAGGATCCTTCTACGAGCAGTACTTC
clone_size: once; cdr3_length: 15; v_call: TRBV11-2; j_call: TRBJ2-5; d_call: NA; cdr3_aa: CASSLGGSPGETQYF; cdr3_nt: TGTGCCAGCAGCTTAGGCGGTTCCCCGGGGGAGACCCAGTACTTC
clone_size: NA; cdr3_length: 17; v_call: TRBV20-1; j_call: TRBJ2-1; d_call: TRBD2; cdr3_aa: CSAGGLSGGSTYNEQFF; cdr3_nt: TGCAGTGCTGGTGGGCTTAGCGGGGGGAGTACCTACAATGAGCAGTTCTTC
clone_size: NA; cdr3_length: 15; v_call: TRBV30; j_call: TRBJ1-6; d_call: NA; cdr3_aa: CAWSQAEPLDSPLHF; cdr3_nt: TGTGCCTGGAGTCAGGCAGAACCTTTAGATTCACCCCTCCACTTT
clone_size: NA; cdr3_length: 16; v_call: TRBV10-3; j_call: TRBJ2-3; d_call: TRBD2; cdr3_aa: CAISARTSGTTDTQYF; cdr3_nt: TGTGCCATCAGTGCCAGAACTAGCGGGACCACAGATACGCAGTATTTT
clone_size: NA; cdr3_length: 17; v_call: TRBV4-1; j_call: TRBJ2-1; d_call: NA; cdr3_aa: CASSQDPGTGTYNEQFF; cdr3_nt: TGCGCCAGCAGCCAAGATCCCGGGACTGGAACCTACAATGAGCAGTTCTTC
clone_size: few; cdr3_length: 15; v_call: TRBV2; j_call: TRBJ1-5; d_call: TRBD1; cdr3_aa: CASSVDRGTNQPQHF; cdr3_nt: TGTGCCAGCAGCGTGGACAGGGGTACCAATCAGCCCCAGCATTTT
clone_size: NA; cdr3_length: 15; v_call: TRBV5-8; j_call: TRBJ2-5; d_call: TRBD2; cdr3_aa: CASSLGLAGTQTQYF; cdr3_nt: TGTGCCAGCAGCTTGGGACTAGCGGGGACGCAGACCCAGTACTTC
clone_size: NA; cdr3_length: 15; v_call: TRBV19; j_call: TRBJ1-2; d_call: TRBD1; cdr3_aa: CASIGTGAASYGYTF; cdr3_nt: TGTGCCAGTATCGGGACAGGGGCGGCCTCCTATGGCTACACCTTC
clone_size: NA; cdr3_length: 14; v_call: TRBV6-5; j_call: TRBJ1-2; d_call: TRBD1; cdr3_aa: CASRPTGTVYGYTF; cdr3_nt: TGTGCCAGCAGACCCACCGGGACAGTCTATGGCTACACCTTC
clone_size: NA; cdr3_length: 11; v_call: TRBV11-2; j_call: TRBJ2-1; d_call: NA; cdr3_aa: CASSLVSEQFF; cdr3_nt: TGTGCCAGCAGCTTAGTATCTGAGCAGTTCTTC
clone_size: NA; cdr3_length: 15; v_call: TRBV6-5; j_call: TRBJ2-7; d_call: TRBD2; cdr3_aa: CASSTSGSVSYEQYF; cdr3_nt: TGTGCCAGCAGCACCAGCGGGAGCGTCTCCTACGAGCAGTACTTC
clone_size: NA; cdr3_length: 15; v_call: TRBV7-9; j_call: TRBJ1-2; d_call: TRBD1; cdr3_aa: CASSLSAGTGNGYTF; cdr3_nt: TGTGCCAGCAGCTTATCCGCCGGGACAGGGAATGGCTACACCTTC
clone_size: once; cdr3_length: 13; v_call: TRBV11-2; j_call: TRBJ1-2; d_call: NA; cdr3_aa: CASSHGLKYGYTF; cdr3_nt: TGTGCCAGCAGCCATGGACTGAAATATGGCTACACCTTC
clone_size: NA; cdr3_length: 14; v_call: TRBV28; j_call: TRBJ2-7; d_call: TRBD1; cdr3_aa: CASNSLGTDYEQYF; cdr3_nt: TGTGCCAGCAACTCCCTAGGGACAGACTACGAGCAGTACTTC
clone_size: NA; cdr3_length: 17; v_call: TRBV28; j_call: TRBJ2-7; d_call: TRBD1; cdr3_aa: CASSQTGGGLKIYEQYF; cdr3_nt: TGTGCCAGCAGCCAAACAGGGGGCGGGTTGAAAATCTACGAGCAGTACTTC
clone_size: NA; cdr3_length: 15; v_call: TRBV3-1/TRBV3-2; j_call: TRBJ2-7; d_call: NA; cdr3_aa: CASSPPPPVDYEQYF; cdr3_nt: TGTGCCAGCAGCCCGCCTCCCCCGGTTGATTACGAGCAGTACTTC
clone_size: NA; cdr3_length: 14; v_call: TRBV19; j_call: TRBJ2-2; d_call: NA; cdr3_aa: CASSQTGFAGELFF; cdr3_nt: TGTGCCAGTAGCCAAACAGGTTTCGCCGGGGAGCTGTTTTTT
clone_size: NA; cdr3_length: 15; v_call: TRBV3-1/TRBV3-2; j_call: TRBJ2-3; d_call: TRBD1; cdr3_aa: CASSQGTGLTDTQYF; cdr3_nt: TGTGCCAGCAGCCAAGGGACAGGGTTGACAGATACGCAGTATTTT
clone_size: NA; cdr3_length: 14; v_call: TRBV11-3; j_call: TRBJ2-1; d_call: NA; cdr3_aa: CASSTTGSYNEQFF; cdr3_nt: TGTGCCAGCAGCACGACAGGTTCCTACAATGAGCAGTTCTTC
clone_size: NA; cdr3_length: 15; v_call: TRBV28; j_call: TRBJ1-4; d_call: TRBD1; cdr3_aa: CASSFNTGANEKLFF; cdr3_nt: TGTGCCAGCAGTTTTAATACAGGGGCTAATGAAAAACTGTTTTTT
clone_size: NA; cdr3_length: 15; v_call: TRBV19; j_call: TRBJ2-5; d_call: NA; cdr3_aa: CASSPQQGILETQYF; cdr3_nt: TGTGCCAGTAGTCCCCAGCAGGGGATTTTGGAGACCCAGTACTTC
clone_size: NA; cdr3_length: 16; v_call: TRBV19; j_call: TRBJ2-7; d_call: NA; cdr3_aa: CASIRPNWTAFYEQYF; cdr3_nt: TGTGCCAGTATAAGGCCGAATTGGACAGCGTTCTACGAGCAGTACTTC
clone_size: NA; cdr3_length: 14; v_call: TRBV7-6; j_call: TRBJ1-3; d_call: NA; cdr3_aa: CASSLQTGGNTIYF; cdr3_nt: TGTGCCAGCAGCCTGCAAACAGGTGGAAACACCATATATTTT
clone_size: NA; cdr3_length: 14; v_call: TRBV29-1; j_call: TRBJ2-3; d_call: NA; cdr3_aa: CSVGAAGRTDTQYF; cdr3_nt: TGCAGCGTTGGTGCGGCGGGAAGGACAGATACGCAGTATTTT
clone_size: NA; cdr3_length: 14; v_call: TRBV7-2; j_call: TRBJ2-5; d_call: TRBD1; cdr3_aa: CASSLQTGRETQYF; cdr3_nt: TGTGCCAGCAGCCTCCAGACAGGGCGGGAGACCCAGTACTTC
clone_size: NA; cdr3_length: 15; v_call: TRBV5-1; j_call: TRBJ2-5; d_call: NA; cdr3_aa: CASSFSRGRWETQYF; cdr3_nt: TGCGCCAGCAGCTTTAGTAGGGGCCGGTGGGAGACCCAGTACTTC
clone_size: NA; cdr3_length: 15; v_call: TRBV18; j_call: TRBJ1-3; d_call: TRBD1; cdr3_aa: CARRQGSYSGNTIYF; cdr3_nt: TGTGCCAGACGACAGGGGTCTTACTCTGGAAACACCATATATTTT
clone_size: NA; cdr3_length: 14; v_call: TRBV19; j_call: TRBJ2-3; d_call: NA; cdr3_aa: CASRGYSSTDTQYF; cdr3_nt: TGTGCCAGCCGGGGGTACTCTAGCACAGATACGCAGTATTTT
clone_size: NA; cdr3_length: 15; v_call: TRBV7-9; j_call: TRBJ2-2; d_call: TRBD2; cdr3_aa: CASQPAGGSTGELFF; cdr3_nt: TGTGCCAGCCAGCCAGCGGGAGGGTCGACCGGGGAGCTGTTTTTT
clone_size: NA; cdr3_length: 18; v_call: TRBV25-1; j_call: TRBJ2-1; d_call: NA; cdr3_aa: CASSPRFGLGGADNEQFF; cdr3_nt: TGTGCCAGCAGCCCCCGGTTTGGGTTGGGTGGGGCGGACAATGAGCAGTTCTTC
clone_size: NA; cdr3_length: 15; v_call: TRBV19; j_call: TRBJ2-5; d_call: TRBD2; cdr3_aa: CASSSSGRGQETQYF; cdr3_nt: TGTGCCAGTAGTTCCAGCGGGAGGGGGCAAGAGACCCAGTACTTC
clone_size: NA; cdr3_length: 14; v_call: TRBV3-1/TRBV3-2; j_call: TRBJ2-2; d_call: NA; cdr3_aa: CASSQGVNTGELFF; cdr3_nt: TGTGCCAGCAGCCAGGGCGTAAACACCGGGGAGCTGTTTTTT
clone_size: NA; cdr3_length: 15; v_call: TRBV2; j_call: TRBJ2-7; d_call: TRBD2; cdr3_aa: CASKTGLALPYEQYF; cdr3_nt: TGTGCCAGCAAAACGGGACTAGCGCTTCCCTACGAGCAGTACTTC
clone_size: NA; cdr3_length: 14; v_call: TRBV9; j_call: TRBJ2-7; d_call: TRBD1; cdr3_aa: CASSPGQGRAEQYF; cdr3_nt: TGTGCCAGCAGCCCCGGACAGGGGAGGGCCGAGCAGTACTTC
clone_size: NA; cdr3_length: 13; v_call: TRBV10-2; j_call: TRBJ2-1; d_call: TRBD2; cdr3_aa: CASSDSSGTWQFF; cdr3_nt: TGCGCCAGCAGTGATTCTAGCGGGACCTGGCAGTTCTTC